These 20 T cell receptor beta chains were all obtained from the same sample, sequenced in a study of blood T cell repertoires in COVID-19. The method was immunoSEQ multiplex PCR; TCRdb's version includes in-frame clones alone and lacks a portion of them. The table includes 120,000 or so clones, around 83% detected once. The sample taken for sequencing was peripheral blood. Receptors originate from a man in his 60s with acute or convalescent COVID-19.

The chain uses TRBV30 and TRBJ1-2, with 7 bases identical to TRBD1. Germline V lookup: CDR1 GTSNPN, CDR2 SVGIG (reference sequence). The V segment lost 2 bases and the J segment 3 bases; nucleotides outside the gene matches: 12. The CDR3 contains 16 residues. The CDR3 region has the DNA TGTGCCTGGAGTCCTAAGGACAGGCGGCACTACTATGGCTACACCTTC. Amino acids: CAWSPKDRRHYYGYTF.

This clone has a handful of counts. The J gene is TRBJ1-1, the V gene TRBV7-9; tentative D call: TRBD1 (5 bases). In germline, CDR1 is SEHNR, CDR2 FQNEAQ (reference sequence). This CDR3 is built from 18 residues. V gave up 5 bases and J gave up 0 bases, with 22 bases separating them. The DNA for the CDR3 is TGTGCCAGCAGCCTAGGGGCCGTCAGGCGCCCCATGAACACTGAAGCTTTCTTT. This gives the protein CASSLGAVRRPMNTEAFF.

The V gene is TRBV9, the J gene TRBJ1-1; TRBD1 matches 9 bases. Trimming cost V 5 bases and J 6 bases; bases outside gene matches: 11. This CDR3 spans 15 amino acids. CDR1 and CDR2 (germline): SGDLS, YYNGEE. CDR3 sequence (DNA): TGTGCCAGCAGGGACCTGGGACAGGGTGTTTCTGAAGCTTTCTTT. This gives the protein CASRDLGQGVSEAFF.

The rearrangement joins TRBV6-2 or TRBV6-3 to TRBJ2-5; no definite D call. The CDR3 has 16 amino acids. In germline, CDR1 is MNHEY, CDR2 SVGEGT. Trimming pared 2 bases from V and 5 bases from J, leaving 18 bases between. Here the CDR3 reads CASSYNTALIRETQYF. The CDR3 DNA follows: TGTGCCAGCAGTTACAACACAGCCCTTATTCGGGAGACCCAGTACTTC.

The rearrangement joins TRBV9 to TRBJ1-1, with 9 nucleotides matching TRBD1. Germline V gives CDR1 SGDLS, CDR2 YYNGEE. After removal of 2 bases from V and 1 base from J, the junction contained 0 bases not matched to a gene. The CDR3 loop spans 14 amino acids. The CDR3 region is CASSVTGGNTEAFF. The CDR3, as DNA: TGTGCCAGCAGCGTGACAGGGGGGAACACTGAAGCTTTCTTT.

J is TRBJ2-7 and V is TRBV20-1, with 8 bases identical to TRBD2. This CDR3 comprises 14 residues. Germline loops: CDR1 DFQATT, CDR2 SNEGSKA (reference sequence). V gave up 3 bases and J gave up 4 bases; unmatched junction bases: 8. This CDR3 is CSASGVAGPYEQYF. CDR3 DNA: TGCAGTGCTAGTGGGGTAGCGGGACCTTACGAGCAGTACTTC.

The chain is built from TRBV6-1 and TRBJ2-6, with a weak D call TRBD1 (5 bases). The CDR3 sequence is 16 residues long. Germline lookup yields CDR1 MNHNS and CDR2 SASEGT. V lost 4 bases and J lost 1, with 11 bases in between. CDR3 coding DNA: TGTGCCAGCAGTGGCCCCAACAGGTCTGGGGCCAACGTCCTGACTTTC. Amino acids: CASSGPNRSGANVLTF.

The chain carries TRBV30 and TRBJ2-3; no definite D call. Germline V gene lookup returns CDR1 GTSNPN and CDR2 SVGIG (reference sequence). Trimming took off 7 bases at V and 5 bases at J, with 10 bases between the two ends. This CDR3 comprises 11 residues. The CDR3 DNA sequence: TGTGCCTACACCCTCCGAGATACGCAGTATTTT. Its translation is CAYTLRDTQYF.

On this clone: An end of the junction does not agree with germline; a read error may underlie this. This sequence joins TRBV7-7 and TRBJ2-3; 7 bases are a match to TRBD2. The CDR3 length is 15 residues. The germline V gene has CDR1 SSHAT and CDR2 FNYEAQ (reference sequence). CDR3 nucleotide sequence: TGTGCTAGCAGCTTAGAAGCGGGACTCACAGATACGCAGTATTTT. Translating gives CASSLEAGLTDTQYF.

V usage is TRBV15 and J usage is TRBJ2-2; TRBD2 matches 9 bases. V shed 4 bases, J shed 5 bases, and the junction held 8 bases outside the gene matches. Germline values: CDR1 LNHNV, CDR2 YYDKDF (reference sequence). The CDR3 runs to 16 residues. As DNA, the CDR3 is TGTGCCACCAGCACCGGTAGCGGGAGAGGTACCGGGGAGCTGTTTTTT. Translating it yields CATSTGSGRGTGELFF.

The J gene is TRBJ1-1, the V gene TRBV2; D not resolved. The length of the CDR3 is 14 residues. Germline values: CDR1 SNHLY, CDR2 FYNNEI. V lost 5 bases to trimming and J lost 0 bases, with 10 bases between them. CDR3 DNA sequence: TGTGCCAGCAGTTATACGGTAATGAACACTGAAGCTTTCTTT. This sequence encodes CASSYTVMNTEAFF.

The rearrangement links TRBV11-3 to TRBJ2-7, with 7 positions matching TRBD1. Germline V gives CDR1 SGHNT, CDR2 YENEEA. Unmatched junction bases numbered 3, after V lost 5 bases and J lost 5 bases. The CDR3 is 12 amino acids. The CDR3 sequence: CASSIGTDEQYF. The CDR3 DNA is TGTGCCAGCAGCATCGGGACAGACGAGCAGTACTTC.

The chain links TRBV29-1 to TRBJ1-4; maybe TRBD1 (6 bases). There are 13 residues in the CDR3. CDR1 and CDR2 from the germline V gene are SQVTM and ANQGSEA. The V end was cut by 4 bases, the J end by 2 bases, with 8 bases between. CDR3 coding DNA: TGCAGCGTTGGGCAGGGGACTAATGAAAAACTGTTTTTT. This encodes CSVGQGTNEKLFF.

The gene calls are TRBV28 and TRBJ2-7; 10 nucleotides agree with TRBD2. Germline V gene lookup returns CDR1 MDHEN and CDR2 SYDVKM. This CDR3 has 13 amino acids. V lost 3 bases and J lost 13; bases outside the gene matches: 9. CDR3 bases: TGTGCCAGCAGTTTCCCCCTAGCGGGAGTAGTTTACTTC. Amino acids: CASSFPLAGVVYF.

This chain connects TRBV5-1 to TRBJ1-1, with D possibly being TRBD1 (5 bases). Trimming cost V 3 bases and J 5 bases, with 11 bases left between them. The length of the CDR3 is 13 residues. The germline CDR1 and CDR2 sequences are SGHRS and YFSETQ. CDR3 region: CASSWTDTTEAFF. CDR3 bases: TGCGCCAGCAGCTGGACGGACACTACTGAAGCTTTCTTT.

V and J are TRBV11-2 and TRBJ1-2, with 7 bases aligning to TRBD1. This CDR3 comprises 13 residues. Germline CDR1 SGHAT, CDR2 FQNNGV. The J segment lost 7 bases and the V segment lost 5 bases, leaving 7 bases of the junction unmatched. As DNA, the CDR3 is TGTGCCAGCAGCCCAGGGGGACAGCGTGGCTACACCTTC. Protein: CASSPGGQRGYTF.

CDR3 region: CASSQSSNYGYTF. Here the CDR3 DNA reads TGTGCCAGCTCACAATCGAGTAACTATGGCTACACCTTC. J is TRBJ1-2 and V is TRBV18; the D is unclear. Trimming took off 4 bases at V and 1 base at J, with 7 bases between the two ends. The CDR3 sequence is 13 residues long. Germline CDR1 is KGHSH and CDR2 is LQKENI.

The rearrangement uses TRBV29-1 and TRBJ1-2; no definite D call. The germline V gene has CDR1 SQVTM and CDR2 ANQGSEA. V was clipped by 7 bases and J by 3 bases, with 18 bases between them. The CDR3 length is 14 residues. CDR3 DNA sequence: TGCAGCGGCCAGACGGGTGGCGGAGACTATGGCTACACCTTC. It encodes CSGQTGGGDYGYTF.

This chain joins TRBV28 and TRBJ1-2, with 7 bases identical to TRBD1. V was clipped by 2 bases and J by 3 bases; unmatched bases: 3. Germline V gene lookup returns CDR1 MDHEN and CDR2 SYDVKM. This CDR3 has 14 residues. The CDR3: CASSLAGGYYGYTF. The CDR3 coding sequence is TGTGCCAGCAGTTTAGCAGGGGGTTACTATGGCTACACCTTC.

V usage is TRBV28 and J usage is TRBJ1-3; 7 bases line up with TRBD1. CDR3 length equals 14 residues. The V and J ends lost 7 bases and 4 bases, in that order; junction bases with no gene match: 7. Per the germline V gene, CDR1 is MDHEN and CDR2 is SYDVKM. This chain's CDR3 is CASTTTGIGNTIYF. CDR3 DNA sequence: TGTGCCAGCACCACGACAGGGATAGGAAACACCATATATTTT. Combining the CDR3 with reference TRBV28 and TRBJ1-3 gives the whole variable domain DVKVTQSSRYLVKRTGEKVFLECVQDMDHENMFWYRQDPGLGLRLIYFSYDVKMKEKGDIPEGYSVSREKKERFSLILESASTNQTSMYLCASTTTGIGNTIYFGEGSWLTVV.